The entry below gives a single TCR beta chain sequence along with its context. Its specificity is not known. The sample is drawn from a study of PD-L1 blockade in urothelial cancer. Study summary: In the patient group, most of the roughly 30 were males with bladder-origin urothelial cancer. Patients had undergone 0 to 3 prior chemotherapy regimens. Blood drawn 3 weeks (second dose) and 6 weeks after treatment start was analyzed.

Only in-frame clones appear in the TCRdb table, and some are missing; sequencing was by immunoSEQ multiplex PCR. The sample has some 110,000 clones; around 88% are singletons. Germline-derived CDR1 and CDR2 are SGHTA and FQGNSA. CDR3 length: 15 residues. Trimming stripped 3 bases from V and 1 base from J, with 10 bases between. As to time point: peripheral blood 6 weeks after treatment start. Study outcomes and limitations: Patients with durable benefit had greater blood expansion of tumor-associated TCR clones 3 weeks into treatment.

The specimen was PBMCs, collected around atezolizumab (anti-PD-L1) treatment. This receptor was obtained from a man aged 55 to 70 with urothelial cancer. The rearrangement links TRBV7-2 to TRBJ1-5; TRBD1 might be the D (5 bases). The CDR3 region has the DNA TGTGCCAGCAGCTTTGATTCAGGGAGCAATCAGCCCCAGCATTTT. It translates to CASSFDSGSNQPQHF.